The 5 T cell receptor beta chains below all came from one sample that was sequenced in a study of blood T cells in healthy people across ages. Using a J-beta primer mix together with a sample-barcoded 5' primer, a second PCR was run for about 7 to 12 cycles. TCRdb redid the calling of the 5' RACE reads with MiXCR, one entry per CDR3 protein. The sample shows approximately 1,100,000 distinct CDR3 sequences, less than 50% of them seen only once. The sequenced material came from blood. Receptors were obtained from a woman aged 55 to 70 in good health.

In its sample, this clonotype was seen a few times. The chain links TRBV13 to TRBJ2-1; 7 positions agree with TRBD1. CDR3 length equals 16 residues. J was trimmed by 2 bases and V by 6 bases; bases with no gene match: 10. The germline gives CDR1 PRHDT, CDR2 FYEKMQ (reference sequence). In DNA, the CDR3 is TGTGCCAGCAGTTCTATGAGGGACAGTGCCTACAATGAGCAGTTCTTC. Residues: CASSSMRDSAYNEQFF. Supplemented by reference TRBV13 and TRBJ2-1, the full variable domain reads AAGVIQSPRHLIKEKRETATLKCYPIPRHDTVYWYQQGPGQDPQFLISFYEKMQSDKGSIPDRFSAQQFSDYHSELNMSSLELGDSALYFCASSSMRDSAYNEQFFGPGTRLTVL.

The J gene is TRBJ2-7, the V gene TRBV7-6; 9 bases are shared with TRBD2. CDR1 SGHVS and CDR2 FNYEAQ come from the germline V gene. V shed 6 bases and J 7 bases; nucleotides not matched to a gene: 19. This CDR3 has 17 residues. The CDR3 DNA sequence: TGTGCCAGCAGTCCAGGTCCGGGACTAGCTCAGTTTGAAGAGCAGTACTTC. As protein: CASSPGPGLAQFEEQYF.

This clonotype was detected only a few times. The chain joins TRBV6-1 to TRBJ2-1; D is undetermined. The CDR3 has 14 residues. Germline CDR1 and CDR2: MNHNS and SASEGT. V lost 8 bases, J lost 8 bases, and 19 bases lay in between. The CDR3 loop reads CASARYGQGDEQFF. DNA for the CDR3: TGTGCCAGCGCGCGATACGGCCAAGGTGATGAGCAGTTCTTC.

This clonotype was recorded a few times. V usage is TRBV2 and J usage is TRBJ2-6; D possibly corresponds to TRBD1 (6 bases). Looked up from germline, CDR1 is SNHLY and CDR2 is FYNNEI. Deletions cut 5 bases from V and 4 bases from J, with 12 bases between. The CDR3 is made up of 15 amino acids. The CDR3 DNA sequence: TGTGCCAGCAGTCCCACAGGGCTGGGGGCCAACGTCCTGACTTTC. As protein: CASSPTGLGANVLTF.

The sample holds a few counts of this clonotype. V usage is TRBV4-1 and J usage is TRBJ1-5; no firm D call. In germline, CDR1 is MGHRA, CDR2 YSYEKL. Trimming shortened V by 1 base and J by 1 base, and 8 bases separated the two germline ends. This CDR3 is 15 amino acids long. In nucleotides, the CDR3 is TGCGCCAGCAGCCAAGGGCTTCACAGCAATCAGCCCCAGCATTTT. This translates into CASSQGLHSNQPQHF.